Shown below are 4 T cell receptor beta chains from a single sample sequenced in a study of blood T cell repertoires in COVID-19. The assay was immunoSEQ multiplex PCR, and TCRdb's table has in-frame clones only and misses some. The table records around 300,000 clones, about 87% of them present only once. Sequencing used PBMCs or T cells enriched from blood (not recorded which). The origin of the receptors is a man aged 25-40 years who had recovered from COVID-19.

A few counts support this clone. V and J are TRBV7-9 and TRBJ2-7; possibly TRBD2 for D (5 bases). The CDR3 contains 13 residues. Germline V gives CDR1 SEHNR, CDR2 FQNEAQ (reference sequence). Trimming took 3 bases from V and 2 from J, leaving 8 bases between them. In nucleotides, the CDR3 is TGTGCCAGCAGCTTGACTATTACCTACGAGCAGTACTTC. Translation: CASSLTITYEQYF.

The V gene is TRBV21-1, the J gene TRBJ2-7; the table's D call of TRBD2 was not tested on the DNA. TRBV21-1 is labeled a pseudogene. This CDR3 has 15 residues. CDR3 sequence (DNA): TGTGCCAGCAGCAAAACCCCGCTAGCAGAGTACGAGCAGTACTTC. It specifies CASSKTPLAEYEQYF.

V and J are TRBV6-5 and TRBJ1-4, with TRBD1 matching 10 bases. Germline V CDR1 and CDR2: MNHEY, SVGAGI. Trimming removed 5 bases from V and 5 bases from J; junction bases left unmatched: 5. This CDR3 contains 15 residues. The CDR3 sequence: CASSKRTGGNEKLFF. The CDR3 DNA reads TGTGCCAGCAGTAAACGGACAGGGGGAAATGAAAAACTGTTTTTT.

The chain carries TRBV6-5 and TRBJ2-7; TRBD2 agrees at 8 bases. The germline CDR1 and CDR2 sequences are MNHEY and SVGAGI. The CDR3 totals 14 residues. The ends lost 6 bases at V and 1 base at J; junction bases unmatched: 5. CDR3 residues: CASRTLAESYEQYF. The CDR3 coding sequence is TGTGCCAGCAGGACACTAGCGGAATCCTACGAGCAGTACTTC.